This T cell receptor beta chain was identified during a study of cytomegalovirus exposure and HLA in healthy donors. For the study at large: The use of the same platform for the approximately 130 validation repertoires and the approximately 670 first-cohort repertoires was reported by a later analysis. Study-wide results and caveats: There were about 160 TCR beta chains listed as cytomegalovirus-associated. The CMV antigen specificity of a few CMV-associated chains was confirmed through in vitro analysis.

The V end lost 3 bases, the J end lost 9 bases, and 12 bases lay between the germline ends. This CDR3 is 14 amino acids long. In germline, CDR1 is SNHLY, CDR2 FYNNEI. Some clones are missing from TCRdb's copy, which holds only in-frame ones; the method was immunoSEQ multiplex PCR. Of 150,000 or so clones listed, around 83% are singletons. This clone has more than one count but fewer than ten. Its cognate antigen is unknown. The receptor was derived from a human donor in good health. Sequencing input: PBMCs. The chain joins TRBV2 to TRBJ1-6; D not certain. DNA of the CDR3: TGTGCCAGCAGTGACTGGCAGATTGGTTCACCCCTCCACTTT. This codes for CASSDWQIGSPLHF.